The sequence of this T cell receptor beta chain was determined in a study of beta chain features in type 1 diabetes. Study-level background: Patient and healthy donor groups were alike in age, gender and cell yields.

Per germline, CDR1 LNHDA and CDR2 SQIVND (reference sequence). V lost 1 base and J lost 2, with 8 bases in between. CDR3 size: 14 residues. The entirety of the isolated RNA underwent reverse transcription, so expressed TCRB transcripts were sequenced. Produced via immunoSEQ multiplex PCR; TCRdb's table is partial and in-frame only. The sample consists of about 400,000 clones, roughly 13% of them appearing once. The chain employs TRBV19 and TRBJ1-1, with a possible D match to TRBD1 (5 bases). The source of this sequence is a man younger than 35 in good health. Sequencing input: naive CD4+ T cells from blood. In nucleotides, the CDR3 is TGTGCCAGTAGTATAGTCGACAGAAACACTGAAGCTTTCTTT. Translation gives CASSIVDRNTEAFF.